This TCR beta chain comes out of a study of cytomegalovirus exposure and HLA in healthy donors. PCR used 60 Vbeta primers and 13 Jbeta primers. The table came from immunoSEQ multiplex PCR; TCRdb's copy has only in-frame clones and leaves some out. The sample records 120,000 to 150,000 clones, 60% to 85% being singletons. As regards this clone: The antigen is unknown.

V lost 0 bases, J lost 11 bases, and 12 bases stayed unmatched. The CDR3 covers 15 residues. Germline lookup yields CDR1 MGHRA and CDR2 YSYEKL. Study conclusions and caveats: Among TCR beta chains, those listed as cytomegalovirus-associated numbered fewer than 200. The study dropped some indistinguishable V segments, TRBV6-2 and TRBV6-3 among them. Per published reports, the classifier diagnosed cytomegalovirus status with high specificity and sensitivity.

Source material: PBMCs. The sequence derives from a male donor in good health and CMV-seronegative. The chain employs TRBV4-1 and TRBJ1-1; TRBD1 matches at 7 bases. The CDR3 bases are TGCGCCAGCAGCCAAGATAGAGGGGGCAGGGGGGCGGCTTTCTTT. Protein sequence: CASSQDRGGRGAAFF.